Shown below are 4 T cell receptor beta chains from a single sample sequenced in a study of cytomegalovirus exposure and HLA in healthy donors. Primers: 60 Vbeta forward and 13 Jbeta reverse. The table came from immunoSEQ multiplex PCR; TCRdb's copy has only in-frame clones and leaves some out. The sample includes about 120,000 clones, 60% to 85% of them seen just once. The sample taken for sequencing was PBMCs. The receptor set was obtained from a woman between 35 and 50 years old in good health and CMV-seropositive.

To note about this clone: The same CDR3 is also encoded by other DNA sequences in this sample. The V gene is TRBV30, the J gene TRBJ2-2; perhaps TRBD2 as D (6 bases). In germline, CDR1 is GTSNPN, CDR2 SVGIG (reference sequence). Trimming pared 0 bases from V and 4 bases from J, leaving 6 bases between. The CDR3 length is 13 residues. The CDR3 coding sequence is TGTGCCTGGAGTGTCGGGGGCACCGGGGAGCTGTTTTTT. Translating gives CAWSVGGTGELFF.

The rearrangement uses TRBV7-8 and TRBJ2-3; TRBD2 might be the D (5 bases). Germline V gene lookup returns CDR1 SGHVS and CDR2 FQNEAQ. This CDR3 is built from 14 residues. V was clipped by 5 bases and J by 2 bases, with 11 bases between them. CDR3 amino acids: CASSLSAYTDTQYF. The CDR3 nucleotides read TGTGCCAGCAGCCTTAGCGCTTACACAGATACGCAGTATTTT.

The gene calls are TRBV6-1 and TRBJ2-3, with 7 nucleotides matching TRBD1. V shed 3 bases and J 9 bases; nucleotides not matched to a gene: 12. CDR3 length: 15 amino acids. Germline V gene lookup returns CDR1 MNHNS and CDR2 SASEGT. CDR3 protein: CASSDNRGRYGTQYF. DNA for the CDR3: TGTGCCAGCAGTGACAACAGGGGCCGATACGGAACGCAGTATTTT.

This clone was found a few times. This rearrangement joins TRBV7-9 to TRBJ2-7, with TRBD1 matching 7 bases. Trimming took 5 bases from V and 3 from J; bases not matched to a gene: 4. This CDR3 has 13 amino acids. From germline, CDR1 is SEHNR and CDR2 FQNEAQ (reference sequence). CDR3 nucleotides: TGTGCCAGCAGCCAGGGACAGTACTACGAGCAGTACTTC. As protein: CASSQGQYYEQYF. Full variable domain (rest looked up from reference TRBV7-9 and TRBJ2-7): DTGVSQNPRHKITKRGQNVTFRCDPISEHNRLYWYRQTLGQGPEFLTYFQNEAQLEKSRLLSDRFSAERPKGSFSTLEIQRTEQGDSAMYLCASSQGQYYEQYFGPGTRLTVT.